Shown below are 19 T cell receptor beta chains from a single sample sequenced in a study of CD8+CD57+ T cells in acquired aplastic anemia. Previously, flow cytometry had revealed CD8+CD57+ cell expansion in the patients chosen for sequencing. Genomic DNA constituted the template upon which TCR beta VDJ and CDR3 profiling was performed. TCRdb re-called the reads with MiXCR, one entry per CDR3 protein. The table lists over 150,000 distinct CDR3 sequences, about 48% of them singletons, with more than 10% in the top ten. Sequenced sample: sorted CD4+, CD8+, or CD8+CD57+ T cells (not recorded which) from PBMCs. Source of these receptors: a human donor with aplastic anemia.

This clonotype was seen many times. This chain's CDR3 is CASSLRQQMNTEAFF. The CDR3 DNA reads TGTGCCAGCAGTTTACGGCAGCAAATGAACACTGAAGCTTTCTTT. The chain couples TRBV12-3 or TRBV12-4 to TRBJ1-1; D gene uncertain. The ends were cut back, 2 bases at V and 0 bases at J, with 10 bases in the middle. The CDR3 contains 15 residues.

This clonotype came up many times. V usage is TRBV25-1 and J usage is TRBJ1-1; D ambiguous. Looked up from germline, CDR1 is MGHDK and CDR2 is SYGVNS. The length of the CDR3 is 11 residues. V dropped 6 bases and J dropped 5 bases, with 7 bases sitting between them. The CDR3 loop is CASRDGTEAFF. Here the CDR3 DNA reads TGTGCCAGCAGGGACGGGACTGAAGCTTTCTTT. The complete variable domain, with remaining parts taken from reference TRBV25-1 and TRBJ1-1, reads EADIYQTPRYLVIGTGKKITLECSQTMGHDKMYWYQQDPGMELHLIHYSYGVNSTEKGDLSSESTVSRIRTEHFPLTLESARPSHTSQYLCASRDGTEAFFGQGTRLTVV.

In its sample, this clonotype was seen many times. This chain connects TRBV20-1 to TRBJ2-3; D is ambiguous. Germline CDR1 is DFQATT and CDR2 is SNEGSKA (reference sequence). The V end was cut by 0 bases, the J end by 7 bases, with 14 bases between. The CDR3 consists of 14 residues. CDR3 protein: CSARDYRMKNTQYF. The DNA for the CDR3 is TGCAGTGCTAGAGATTACAGAATGAAAAATACGCAGTATTTT.

This clonotype showed up many times. This sequence joins TRBV29-1 and TRBJ2-2, with D unclear. The germline V gene encodes CDR1 SQVTM and CDR2 ANQGSEA. This CDR3 region has 15 residues. Trimming pared 0 bases from V and 4 bases from J, leaving 12 bases between. This CDR3 is CSVEDKSTGTGELFF. The CDR3 DNA reads TGCAGCGTTGAAGATAAGAGCACGGGCACCGGGGAGCTGTTTTTT.

Concerning this clonotype: This may be a read error: a much more frequent sequence differs by one nucleotide. The DNA for the CDR3 is TGCGCCAGCAGCCAAGGTGTGACTTACAATGAGCAGTTCTTC. Amino acid sequence: CASSQGVTYNEQFF. The chain is built from TRBV4-3 and TRBJ2-1; no reliable D call. The germline V and J ends were trimmed by 1 base and 4 bases, with 8 bases remaining between them. The germline V gene has CDR1 LGHNA and CDR2 YSLEER. The CDR3 runs 14 residues.

This clonotype was seen more than once but under ten times. The chain carries TRBV7-6 and TRBJ1-6; D is unresolved. The length of the CDR3 is 14 residues. CDR1 and CDR2 (germline): SGHVS, FNYEAQ. Trimming left V 2 bases short and J 9 bases short, with 11 bases between. The CDR3 loop reads CASSLSLGPSPLHF. CDR3 bases: TGTGCCAGCAGCTTATCTCTCGGCCCTTCACCCCTCCACTTT.

The sample holds a few counts of this clonotype. This chain uses TRBV27 with TRBJ2-7, with D perhaps matching TRBD2 (6 bases). This CDR3 comprises 15 residues. Germline V gene data show CDR1 as MNHEY and CDR2 as SMNVEV (reference sequence). Trimming stripped 5 bases from V and 1 base from J, with 15 bases between. CDR3 sequence: CASSPWVAASYEQYF. The DNA of the CDR3 is TGTGCCAGCAGTCCCTGGGTAGCGGCTTCCTACGAGCAGTACTTC.

This clonotype has a count of ten or more. In nucleotides, the CDR3 is TGTGCCAGCAGCTTAGATCGTGTCAGGGTGAGAGGGGAGACCCAGTACTTC. Translated: CASSLDRVRVRGETQYF. This chain links TRBV7-6 with TRBJ2-5; D is tentatively TRBD1 or TRBD2 (5 bases each). The V end was cut by 1 base, the J end by 5 bases, with 20 bases between. Germline loops: CDR1 SGHVS, CDR2 FNYEAQ. The CDR3 sequence is 17 residues long.

This clonotype was seen repeatedly, ten times or more. The chain carries TRBV5-6 and TRBJ2-1; 7 positions agree with TRBD2. The CDR3 is 12 amino acids. V dropped 0 bases and J dropped 15; count of bases not matched to a gene: 6. Germline lookup yields CDR1 SGHDT and CDR2 YYEEEE. CDR3 loop: CASSLVGRGGFF. The CDR3 DNA reads TGTGCCAGCAGCTTGGTGGGGAGGGGCGGGTTCTTC.

The chain combines TRBV2 with TRBJ2-7; no clear D gene. The CDR3 runs 11 residues. Germline V gives CDR1 SNHLY, CDR2 FYNNEI. The germline V and J ends were trimmed by 1 base and 5 bases, with 3 bases remaining between them. The CDR3 nucleotides are TGTGCCAGCAGTGAAGAAAACGAGCAGTACTTC. Translation gives CASSEENEQYF.

Many counts were recorded for this clonotype. V is TRBV6-5 and J is TRBJ1-1; no clear D gene. Germline CDR1 and CDR2: MNHEY and SVGAGI. This CDR3 spans 13 amino acids. V was trimmed by 6 bases and J by 8 bases, leaving 16 bases between them. The CDR3 sequence is CASSLTLRQEAFF. The CDR3, as DNA: TGTGCCAGCAGCCTTACTCTCCGGCAGGAAGCTTTCTTT.

Only a few counts were recorded for this clonotype. This chain uses TRBV29-1 with TRBJ1-5; no reliable D call. Looked up from germline, CDR1 is SQVTM and CDR2 is ANQGSEA. The length of the CDR3 is 14 residues. V was trimmed by 4 bases and J by 7 bases, leaving 17 bases between them. The CDR3 region is CSVAMSGRDQPQHF. CDR3 coding DNA: TGCAGCGTTGCCATGTCCGGGAGAGACCAGCCCCAGCATTTT. The variable domain in full, with the rest retrieved from reference TRBV29-1 and TRBJ1-5, is SAVISQKPSRDICQRGTSLTIQCQVDSQVTMMFWYRQQPGQSLTLIATANQGSEATYESGFVIDKFPISRPNLTFSTLTVSNMSPEDSSIYLCSVAMSGRDQPQHFGDGTRLSIL.

J is TRBJ2-2 and V is TRBV13; 8 positions agree with TRBD2. V was pared by 5 bases and J by 0 bases, with 11 bases of the junction left unmatched. The CDR3 extends over 18 amino acids. The germline gives CDR1 PRHDT, CDR2 FYEKMQ (reference sequence). CDR3 nucleotides: TGTGCCAGCAGCAGCTATGACGCGGGGGGTTCGAACACCGGGGAGCTGTTTTTT. It specifies CASSSYDAGGSNTGELFF.

This sequence joins TRBV3-1 and TRBJ2-2, with TRBD2 as a possible D gene (6 bases). V lost 5 bases and J 6 bases, leaving 16 bases between the germline ends. This CDR3 spans 15 amino acids. The germline CDR1 and CDR2 sequences are LGHDT and YNNKEL (reference sequence). The CDR3 loop is CASSFVAVNAGELFF. The CDR3 DNA is TGTGCCAGCAGCTTTGTAGCGGTCAACGCCGGGGAGCTGTTTTTT.

The chain uses TRBV24-1 and TRBJ2-3; 8 nucleotides match TRBD2. The CDR3 contains 16 residues. The junction had 8 bases not matched to a gene; V was cut back by 3 bases and J by 4 bases. Germline V CDR1 and CDR2: KGHDR, SFDVKD. CDR3 sequence reads: CATSDPMREAADTQYF. CDR3 coding DNA: TGTGCCACCAGTGATCCTATGCGGGAGGCCGCAGATACGCAGTATTTT.

The chain recombines TRBV9 with TRBJ2-1; 8 bases align to TRBD2. Germline CDR1 reads SGDLS; CDR2 reads YYNGEE. This CDR3 is built from 14 residues. The junction had 2 bases not matched to a gene; V was cut back by 0 bases and J by 6 bases. In nucleotides, the CDR3 is TGTGCCAGCAGCGTAGCGGGGGGGTTCAATGAGCAGTTCTTC. Residues: CASSVAGGFNEQFF.

This clonotype has a count of ten or more. The CDR3 DNA reads TGTGCCAGCAGCCTCGACAGGGGCCTGGATCAGCCCCAGCATTTT. It codes for CASSLDRGLDQPQHF. This chain links TRBV5-6 with TRBJ1-5, with 8 positions matching TRBD1. Germline V CDR1 and CDR2: SGHDT, YYEEEE. Trimming removed 4 bases from V and 5 bases from J; junction bases left unmatched: 8. The CDR3 totals 15 residues.

The genes are TRBV10-2 and TRBJ1-1; D possibly corresponds to TRBD1 (5 bases). Germline CDR1 is WSHSY and CDR2 is SAAADI. With 10 bases removed from V and 0 bases from J, the gap between germline ends came to 12 bases. The CDR3 sequence is 13 residues long. The CDR3 reads CATERQLNTEAFF. CDR3 nucleotide sequence: TGCGCCACCGAAAGACAGTTGAACACTGAAGCTTTCTTT.

This rearrangement joins TRBV11-1 to TRBJ2-1; the match to TRBD2 covers 7 bases. The trim removed 5 bases at V and 2 bases at J, leaving 3 bases unmatched. This CDR3 has 14 residues. The germline V gene has CDR1 SGHAT and CDR2 FQDESV (reference sequence). In nucleotides, the CDR3 is TGTGCCAGCAGCCCTAGCGGCGCCTACAATGAGCAGTTCTTC. Amino acids: CASSPSGAYNEQFF.